These T cell receptor beta chains were read from a single sample in a study of cytomegalovirus exposure and HLA in healthy donors. Here immunoSEQ multiplex PCR was the method, and the copy in TCRdb shows in-frame clones only, minus some. The top ten hold approximately 0.69% of the sample, which has some 160,000 clones, 79% seen once. Specimen: PBMCs. These receptors all come from a woman in her thirties or forties in good health and CMV-seronegative. Each CDR3 is given with its conserved first and last residue. D genes are given only for firm matches. Not every row has a clone size; where given, it reads once, few, many or a size class.

V gene	D gene	clone size	J gene	CDR3 DNA	CDR3 protein
TRBV4-2	NA	few	TRBJ1-3	TGTGCCAGCAGCCAAGTCGGGTCTACCCTTGGCGGGGGAAACACCATATATTTT	CASSQVGSTLGGGNTIYF
TRBV5-4	NA	NA	TRBJ2-3	TGTGCCAGCAGCTTGGGAGAGTGGACAGATACGCAGTATTTT	CASSLGEWTDTQYF
TRBV5-4	NA	NA	TRBJ2-5	TGTGCCAGCAGCTTTATTTGGGCCGGAGAGACCCAGTACTTC	CASSFIWAGETQYF
TRBV5-1	TRBD2	NA	TRBJ2-1	TGCGCCAGCAGCCCCGGACTAGCGGGAGGCAATGAGCAGTTCTTC	CASSPGLAGGNEQFF
TRBV5-1	NA	few	TRBJ1-1	TGCGCCAGCAGTACGACCTCGACAGCAATCGGCACTGAAGCTTTCTTT	CASSTTSTAIGTEAFF
TRBV30	NA	NA	TRBJ2-6	TGTGCCTACGGACAGAGGCTGACCAGCCTGACTTTC	CAYGQRLTSLTF
TRBV9	NA	NA	TRBJ2-7	TGTGCCAGCAGCGTAGAAGTGGGAGGACACTACGAGCAGTACTTC	CASSVEVGGHYEQYF
TRBV9	NA	NA	TRBJ1-3	TGTGCCAGCAGCGTAGAGGAGGGGTTTGTAAACACCATATATTTT	CASSVEEGFVNTIYF
TRBV19	NA	NA	TRBJ1-1	TGTGCCAGTAACCTACAGGGTGCCGGCACTGAAGCTTTCTTT	CASNLQGAGTEAFF
TRBV10-3	TRBD1	NA	TRBJ2-2	TGTGCCATCAGTGGAGGGACAGCCAACACCGGGGAGCTGTTTTTT	CAISGGTANTGELFF